Following are 23 T cell receptor beta chains from one sample sequenced in a study of blood T cell repertoires in COVID-19. This table comes from immunoSEQ multiplex PCR, and its TCRdb copy is limited to in-frame clones, with some not included. The sample comprises 190,000 or so clones, about 87% of which are singletons, and 2.5% to 3.5% rests with the top ten. The sample comprised peripheral blood. These receptors originate from a man in his forties with active or convalescent COVID-19.

The chain combines TRBV3-1 (or the pseudogene TRBV3-2) with TRBJ2-7; 8 bases fit TRBD2. This CDR3 has 16 amino acids. With V trimmed by 0 bases and J by 2 bases, 6 bases remained unmatched. From germline, CDR1 is LGHDT and CDR2 YNNKEL (reference sequence). CDR3 in DNA: TGTGCCAGCAGCCAAGAAGGGAGCGGGGGAGCCTACGAGCAGTACTTC. It is translated as CASSQEGSGGAYEQYF.

About this clone itself: The same CDR3 arises from other DNA sequences in this sample as well. V is TRBV12-3 or TRBV12-4 and J is TRBJ2-5, with D possibly matching TRBD2 (6 bases). The CDR3 runs to 13 residues. Trimming cost V 7 bases and J 5 bases, with 14 bases left between them. The DNA for the CDR3 is TGTGCCAGCACCTCGGGGGAAGGGGAGACCCAGTACTTC. Its translation is CASTSGEGETQYF.

The CDR3 bases are TGTGCCAGCAGCAGGTGGACAGCATCTAATGAAAAACTGTTTTTT. Translation: CASSRWTASNEKLFF. The chain combines TRBV7-2 with TRBJ1-4; tentatively, D is TRBD1 (6 bases). Trimming shortened V by 5 bases and J by 3 bases, and 13 bases separated the two germline ends. Looked up from germline, CDR1 is SGHTA and CDR2 is FQGNSA. The CDR3 consists of 15 residues. Supplemented by reference TRBV7-2 and TRBJ1-4, the full variable domain reads GAGVSQSPSNKVTEKGKDVELRCDPISGHTALYWYRQSLGQGLEFLIYFQGNSAPDKSGLPSDRFSAERTGGSVSTLTIQRTQQEDSAVYLCASSRWTASNEKLFFGSGTQLSVL.

The J gene is TRBJ1-4, the V gene TRBV7-8; TRBD1 matches 7 bases. This CDR3 is built from 15 residues. Germline CDR1 SGHVS, CDR2 FQNEAQ. V lost 3 bases, J lost 3 bases, and 4 bases stayed unmatched. CDR3 DNA: TGTGCCAGCAGCTTGACAGGGCTGGCTAATGAAAAACTGTTTTTT. Its translation is CASSLTGLANEKLFF.

The chain employs TRBV28 and TRBJ1-5; 7 positions agree with TRBD1. J was trimmed by 0 bases and V by 6 bases; bases with no gene match: 8. Germline V gene data show CDR1 as MDHEN and CDR2 as SYDVKM. The CDR3 runs 16 residues. The CDR3 protein is CASRTSGGPSNQPQHF. The CDR3 region has the DNA TGTGCCAGCAGAACATCAGGGGGGCCTAGCAATCAGCCCCAGCATTTT. The complete variable domain, with remaining parts taken from reference TRBV28 and TRBJ1-5, reads DVKVTQSSRYLVKRTGEKVFLECVQDMDHENMFWYRQDPGLGLRLIYFSYDVKMKEKGDIPEGYSVSREKKERFSLILESASTNQTSMYLCASRTSGGPSNQPQHFGDGTRLSIL.

This clone came up once. V usage is TRBV27 and J usage is TRBJ2-7, with a weak D call TRBD2 (5 bases). Trimming took off 3 bases at V and 5 bases at J, with 14 bases between the two ends. CDR1 MNHEY and CDR2 SMNVEV come from the germline V gene (reference sequence). The CDR3 loop spans 14 amino acids. The CDR3 region is CASSFRGNQHEQYF. The CDR3 DNA is TGTGCCAGCAGTTTCCGAGGGAATCAACACGAGCAGTACTTC.

This rearrangement joins TRBV18 to TRBJ1-1; 7 nucleotides agree with TRBD1. Germline V gives CDR1 KGHSH, CDR2 LQKENI. Trimming took 3 bases from V and 4 from J; bases not matched to a gene: 5. CDR3 length: 14 residues. This CDR3 reads CASSPAAGGTEAFF. The CDR3 region has the DNA TGTGCCAGCTCACCCGCTGCAGGGGGCACTGAAGCTTTCTTT.

This clone has just a few counts. The chain carries TRBV28 and TRBJ2-7; D is possibly TRBD2 (7 bases). Trimming removed 6 bases at V and 7 bases at J, with 16 bases between. The germline CDR1 and CDR2 sequences are MDHEN and SYDVKM. This CDR3 comprises 13 residues. CDR3 bases: TGTGCCAGCAGGGGAGGGGGGAGTGGGGAGCAGTACTTC. Protein product: CASRGGGSGEQYF.

The rearrangement joins TRBV30 to TRBJ1-5; D is possibly TRBD1 (5 bases). From germline, CDR1 is GTSNPN and CDR2 SVGIG (reference sequence). The CDR3 contains 13 residues. Deletions cut 5 bases from V and 7 bases from J, with 15 bases between. In DNA, the CDR3 is TGTGCCTGGTCTAGTCAGGGAAGACAGCCCCAGCATTTT. It is translated as CAWSSQGRQPQHF.

The rearrangement joins TRBV9 to TRBJ2-5; the D gene is possibly TRBD1 (6 bases). The germline V gene encodes CDR1 SGDLS and CDR2 YYNGEE. V lost 3 bases to trimming and J lost 0 bases, with 9 bases between them. The CDR3 extends over 14 amino acids. In DNA, the CDR3 is TGTGCCAGCAGCGGGGGACAAGACCAAGAGACCCAGTACTTC. Protein sequence: CASSGGQDQETQYF.

The chain joins TRBV28 to TRBJ2-3; 8 bases map to TRBD2. The CDR3 sequence is 16 residues long. V trimming: 6 bases; J trimming: 0 bases; junction bases outside the gene matches: 8. Germline V gene lookup returns CDR1 MDHEN and CDR2 SYDVKM. CDR3 protein: CASSRRGAGSTDTQYF. CDR3 nucleotides: TGTGCCAGCAGCCGGCGGGGGGCCGGGAGCACAGATACGCAGTATTTT.

This clone has just one count. The chain links TRBV19 to TRBJ2-1; D ambiguous. Germline V gene lookup returns CDR1 LNHDA and CDR2 SQIVND (reference sequence). CDR3 length equals 16 residues. Trimming removed 4 bases from V and 4 bases from J, with 17 bases in between. CDR3: CASSTLSGSHYNEQFF. As DNA, the CDR3 is TGTGCCAGTAGTACCCTCTCCGGGTCCCATTACAATGAGCAGTTCTTC.

V is TRBV2 and J is TRBJ2-5; D might be TRBD2 (6 bases). CDR1 and CDR2 (germline): SNHLY, FYNNEI. This CDR3 has 16 amino acids. V lost 1 base and J lost 1, with 13 bases in between. CDR3 nucleotides: TGTGCCAGCAGTGAAGGGGACTTGCGGATCCAAGAGACCCAGTACTTC. Its protein is CASSEGDLRIQETQYF.

The chain employs TRBV30 and TRBJ1-4, with unresolved D. The V and J ends lost 1 base and 8 bases respectively, with 14 bases between them. CDR3 size: 14 residues. Germline CDR1 reads GTSNPN; CDR2 reads SVGIG (reference sequence). The DNA for the CDR3 is TGTGCCTGGAGTGACGGGTCTCTTGGAGAAAAACTGTTTTTT. Encoded protein: CAWSDGSLGEKLFF.

This clone was counted a few times. The chain couples TRBV7-9 to TRBJ2-5, with D perhaps matching TRBD1 (6 bases). Germline V gives CDR1 SEHNR, CDR2 FQNEAQ (reference sequence). Trimming pared 5 bases from V and 0 bases from J, leaving 10 bases between. This CDR3 is 14 amino acids long. CDR3 in DNA: TGTGCCAGCAGCCGGACAGAGAACCAAGAGACCCAGTACTTC. The encoded protein is CASSRTENQETQYF. Based on the CDR3 plus reference TRBV7-9 and TRBJ2-5, the full variable domain is DTGVSQNPRHKITKRGQNVTFRCDPISEHNRLYWYRQTLGQGPEFLTYFQNEAQLEKSRLLSDRFSAERPKGSFSTLEIQRTEQGDSAMYLCASSRTENQETQYFGPGTRLLVL.

J is TRBJ1-2 and V is TRBV5-4; 8 bases are shared with TRBD1. The V gene's germline CDR1 is SGHNT and CDR2 YYREEE (reference sequence). The CDR3 runs 12 residues. The V and J ends lost 4 bases and 8 bases, in that order; junction bases with no gene match: 4. Here the CDR3 DNA reads TGTGCCAGCAGCGCGACAGGGGAGGGCTACACCTTC. This gives the protein CASSATGEGYTF.

The rearrangement links TRBV5-4 to TRBJ2-2; TRBD2 matches 9 bases. The CDR3 sequence is 15 residues long. Germline CDR1 reads SGHNT; CDR2 reads YYREEE (reference sequence). Trimming at V came to 7 bases and at J to 1 base, leaving 5 bases not matched to a gene. The CDR3 reads CASGTSPGNTGELFF. The CDR3 nucleotides read TGTGCCAGCGGGACTAGCCCCGGGAACACCGGGGAGCTGTTTTTT.

V and J are TRBV6-6 and TRBJ1-1; no firm D call. The length of the CDR3 is 13 residues. Trimming took off 6 bases at V and 1 base at J, with 9 bases between the two ends. The germline gives CDR1 MNHNY, CDR2 SVGAGI (reference sequence). The chain's CDR3 is CASSPFRNTEAFF. The CDR3 DNA reads TGTGCCAGCAGCCCTTTTCGGAACACTGAAGCTTTCTTT.

The chain couples TRBV30 to TRBJ1-6; the D is unclear. The V end was cut by 6 bases, the J end by 0 bases, with 15 bases between. Germline CDR1 GTSNPN, CDR2 SVGIG (reference sequence). The CDR3 covers 16 residues. CDR3 bases: TGTGCCTGTGAGGAGTCGGCTAGCTCCTATAATTCACCCCTCCACTTT. Translation: CACEESASSYNSPLHF.

The chain joins TRBV19 to TRBJ2-3, with 12 bases aligning to TRBD1. This CDR3 spans 17 amino acids. Germline CDR1 is LNHDA and CDR2 is SQIVND (reference sequence). The trim removed 6 bases at V and 5 bases at J, leaving 12 bases unmatched. CDR3: CASRDLRDRGRVDTQYF. CDR3 in DNA: TGTGCCAGTAGAGATCTCCGGGACAGGGGGCGCGTAGATACGCAGTATTTT.

Written as DNA, the CDR3 is TGTGCCAGCAGCTTAGTACCGGACACCGACTATGGCTACACCTTC. As protein: CASSLVPDTDYGYTF. This chain joins TRBV7-2 and TRBJ1-2; D is perhaps TRBD1 (5 bases). V dropped 1 base and J dropped 3 bases, with 12 bases sitting between them. Germline V gene data show CDR1 as SGHTA and CDR2 as FQGNSA. CDR3 size: 15 residues.

The gene calls are TRBV7-2 and TRBJ2-7, with D uncertain. This CDR3 comprises 15 residues. V gave up 3 bases and J gave up 2 bases, with 14 bases separating them. Per the germline V gene, CDR1 is SGHTA and CDR2 is FQGNSA. The CDR3 protein is CASSFGVRPTYEQYF. Written as DNA, the CDR3 is TGTGCCAGCAGCTTTGGAGTTCGCCCAACCTACGAGCAGTACTTC.

This chain links TRBV19 with TRBJ1-2; 8 bases are shared with TRBD1. Looked up from germline, CDR1 is LNHDA and CDR2 is SQIVND (reference sequence). J gave up 5 bases and V 3 bases, and 8 bases lay outside the gene matches. The CDR3 sequence is 15 residues long. The DNA for the CDR3 is TGTGCCAGTAGTATGACCGGACAGGGAGGGTATGGCTACACCTTC. Translating it yields CASSMTGQGGYGYTF.